Listed here are 29 T cell receptor beta chains from one sample, sequenced in a study of shared clonotypes between healthy human individuals. The assay was immunoSEQ multiplex PCR, and TCRdb's table has in-frame clones only and misses some. This table has a few million clones, approximately 94% appearing once. Sequenced input: naive CD4+ T cells sorted from blood. Sample subset: CD45RA+ positively selected. Receptors originate from a man between 18 and 35 years old in good health.

The chain employs TRBV18 and TRBJ1-3; no reliable D call. V was trimmed by 1 base and J by 1 base, leaving 20 bases between them. Germline values: CDR1 KGHSH, CDR2 LQKENI. The CDR3 loop spans 19 amino acids. CDR3 sequence (DNA): TGTGCCAGCTCACCACTCGCAGGCTCACCCACGCTTTCTGGAAACACCATATATTTT. It yields the protein CASSPLAGSPTLSGNTIYF.

V is TRBV2 and J is TRBJ2-1, with D possibly TRBD1 on 6 matching bases. CDR1 is SNHLY and CDR2 is FYNNEI in the germline V gene. The V and J ends lost 7 bases and 4 bases respectively, with 17 bases between them. The CDR3 has 15 amino acids. The CDR3 protein is CASILGASGYNEQFF. The CDR3 DNA reads as TGTGCCAGCATTCTGGGGGCAAGTGGGTACAATGAGCAGTTCTTC.

The gene calls are TRBV6-1 and TRBJ1-4; the D gene is possibly TRBD1 (5 bases). The CDR3 is made up of 11 amino acids. Germline V gives CDR1 MNHNS, CDR2 SASEGT. The V end was cut by 8 bases, the J end by 15 bases, with 16 bases between. The CDR3 region is CASSRTGEMFF. The CDR3 nucleotides read TGTGCCAGCTCCCGAACAGGAGAAATGTTTTTT.

The CDR3 DNA follows: TGTGCCAGCAGCCTGGACAGGGTGGGGACTGAAGCTTTCTTT. It translates to CASSLDRVGTEAFF. The gene calls are TRBV9 and TRBJ1-1, with 8 bases fitting TRBD1. CDR3 length: 14 residues. Germline V CDR1 and CDR2: SGDLS, YYNGEE. V lost 4 bases, J lost 5 bases, and 7 bases stayed unmatched.

V is TRBV2 and J is TRBJ2-7; TRBD2 is a possible D gene (6 bases). The CDR3 runs 13 residues. V was clipped by 10 bases and J by 2 bases, with 15 bases between them. CDR1 and CDR2 from the germline V gene are SNHLY and FYNNEI. The CDR3 DNA reads TGTGCCACCTCTGGAGGGCCCACCTACGAGCAGTACTTC. It yields the protein CATSGGPTYEQYF.

This chain joins TRBV10-3 and TRBJ1-3; unclear D gene. Germline CDR1 reads ENHRY; CDR2 reads SYGVKD. The CDR3 contains 19 residues. Deletions cut 8 bases from V and 0 bases from J, with 26 bases between. The DNA for the CDR3 is TGTGCCATCCCCCTGGGGTCGAAACAAACTCTAAGCTCTGGAAACACCATATATTTT. Translated, it gives CAIPLGSKQTLSSGNTIYF.

The genes are TRBV10-3 and TRBJ2-3, with 7 nucleotides matching TRBD1. CDR3 size: 12 residues. Germline V gene sequence: CDR1 ENHRY, CDR2 SYGVKD. With V trimmed by 10 bases and J by 2 bases, 3 bases remained unmatched. CDR3 in amino acids: CASRGITDTQYF. The CDR3 DNA reads TGTGCCAGCAGGGGGATCACAGATACGCAGTATTTT.

The CDR3 region is CATGGGSGYGYTF. CDR3 DNA: TGTGCCACTGGGGGGGGGTCAGGATATGGCTACACCTTC. The V call is TRBV10-3, the J call TRBJ1-2; D perhaps matches TRBD1 (5 bases). The ends were cut back, 10 bases at V and 5 bases at J, with 17 bases in the middle. The CDR3 extends over 13 amino acids. Germline CDR1 reads ENHRY; CDR2 reads SYGVKD.

The CDR3, as DNA: TGTGCCAGCAGCTCGACAACGAACACTGAAGCTTTCTTT. The encoded protein is CASSSTTNTEAFF. The V call is TRBV7-2, the J call TRBJ1-1; D gene uncertain. Germline V gene lookup returns CDR1 SGHTA and CDR2 FQGNSA. V was cut by 4 bases and J by 1 base, with 7 bases left in between. The CDR3 totals 13 residues. Based on the CDR3 plus reference TRBV7-2 and TRBJ1-1, the full variable domain is GAGVSQSPSNKVTEKGKDVELRCDPISGHTALYWYRQSLGQGLEFLIYFQGNSAPDKSGLPSDRFSAERTGGSVSTLTIQRTQQEDSAVYLCASSSTTNTEAFFGQGTRLTVV.

The chain couples TRBV2 to TRBJ2-1; TRBD2 matches 9 bases. The V gene's germline CDR1 is SNHLY and CDR2 FYNNEI. The CDR3 spans 16 residues. J gave up 7 bases and V 1 base, and 8 bases lay outside the gene matches. The CDR3 nucleotides are TGTGCCAGCAGTGAAGAGGGCGGGGGGGCCAGGAATGAGCAGTTCTTC. It specifies CASSEEGGGARNEQFF. Complete variable domain (other parts from reference TRBV2 and TRBJ2-1): EPEVTQTPSHQVTQMGQEVILRCVPISNHLYFYWYRQILGQKVEFLVSFYNNEISEKSEIFDDQFSVERPDGSNFTLKIRSTKLEDSAMYFCASSEEGGGARNEQFFGPGTRLTVL.

This chain connects TRBV28 to TRBJ1-6; 7 bases fit TRBD1. J lost 12 bases, V lost 8 bases, and 16 bases had no gene match. The CDR3 extends over 15 amino acids. Per germline, CDR1 MDHEN and CDR2 SYDVKM. This chain's CDR3 is CASGYRGRGFLPLHF. The CDR3 region has the DNA TGTGCCAGCGGCTACAGGGGCAGGGGGTTTTTACCCCTCCACTTT.

The chain recombines TRBV5-1 with TRBJ2-7; 10 positions agree with TRBD1. Trimming took 4 bases from V and 4 from J; bases not matched to a gene: 8. The CDR3 totals 15 residues. Germline values: CDR1 SGHRS, CDR2 YFSETQ. CDR3 loop: CASSRGTGAPYEQYF. The CDR3 coding sequence is TGCGCCAGCAGCCGAGGGACAGGGGCACCATACGAGCAGTACTTC.

V gene TRBV5-1 combines with J gene TRBJ2-6, with TRBD1 identical over 8 bases. The germline CDR1 and CDR2 sequences are SGHRS and YFSETQ. This CDR3 is 16 amino acids long. V dropped 1 base and J dropped 0; count of bases not matched to a gene: 0. The CDR3 loop is CASSLTGGSGANVLTF. The DNA of the CDR3 is TGCGCCAGCAGCTTGACAGGGGGCTCTGGGGCCAACGTCCTGACTTTC.

The rearrangement uses TRBV5-1 and TRBJ2-2; weak D call: TRBD1 (6 bases). This CDR3 has 15 amino acids. Germline CDR1 SGHRS, CDR2 YFSETQ. Deletions cut 4 bases from V and 4 bases from J, with 14 bases between. The CDR3 DNA reads as TGCGCCAGCAGCCTGGGGGCAGTCTCCACCGGGGAGCTGTTTTTT. It codes for CASSLGAVSTGELFF.

The chain uses TRBV5-1 and TRBJ1-2; perhaps TRBD1 as D (5 bases). Looked up from germline, CDR1 is SGHRS and CDR2 is YFSETQ. V lost 2 bases and J 5 bases, leaving 10 bases between the germline ends. CDR3 size: 13 residues. The CDR3 nucleotides are TGCGCCAGCAGCTTCGGGGCCCCTTATGGCTACACCTTC. It translates to CASSFGAPYGYTF.

A note on this clone: The same CDR3 is also encoded by other DNA sequences in this sample. The chain couples TRBV11-2 to TRBJ2-4; D remains ambiguous. The V end was cut by 4 bases, the J end by 0 bases, with 4 bases between. CDR1 and CDR2 (germline): SGHAT, FQNNGV. The CDR3 runs 13 residues. The DNA of the CDR3 is TGTGCCAGCAGCTCACTAGCCAAAAACATTCAGTACTTC. This codes for CASSSLAKNIQYF.

This clone was seen only once. The chain has TRBV6-1 and TRBJ1-5; D is ambiguous. V lost 1 base, J lost 1 base, and 8 bases lay in between. This CDR3 has 15 residues. Per germline, CDR1 MNHNS and CDR2 SASEGT. CDR3 in DNA: TGTGCCAGCAGTGAAGAACTACGGAGCAATCAGCCCCAGCATTTT. As protein: CASSEELRSNQPQHF.

The table lists this clone with a few counts. The rearrangement joins TRBV2 to TRBJ1-1; tentatively, D is TRBD1 (6 bases). The CDR3 covers 12 residues. Germline V CDR1 and CDR2: SNHLY, FYNNEI. Trimming shortened V by 6 bases and J by 5 bases, and 10 bases separated the two germline ends. The CDR3 DNA reads TGTGCCAGCAGCCGCAGGGGAACTGAAGCTTTCTTT. Amino acids: CASSRRGTEAFF.

The rearrangement links TRBV10-2 to TRBJ2-3, with 9 bases aligning to TRBD2. Germline CDR1 and CDR2: WSHSY and SAAADI. This CDR3 has 15 amino acids. After removal of 2 bases from V and 3 bases from J, the junction contained 3 bases not matched to a gene. The CDR3 DNA reads TGCGCCAGCAGTGAGGTAGCGGGAGCAACAGATACGCAGTATTTT. This encodes CASSEVAGATDTQYF.

This chain uses TRBV6-1 with TRBJ1-5; D gene uncertain. CDR1 is MNHNS and CDR2 is SASEGT in the germline V gene. The V gene lost 3 bases and the J gene lost 1 base, with 10 bases spanning the gap. CDR3 length equals 15 residues. This chain's CDR3 is CASSDRRSSNQPQHF. The CDR3 region has the DNA TGTGCCAGCAGTGATCGGAGGTCAAGCAATCAGCCCCAGCATTTT.

The rearrangement links TRBV11-2 to TRBJ1-1; 10 nucleotides align to TRBD1. The germline V gene has CDR1 SGHAT and CDR2 FQNNGV. CDR3 length: 18 amino acids. V trimming: 1 base; J trimming: 0 bases; junction bases outside the gene matches: 8. The CDR3 sequence is CASSLVGTGVKMNTEAFF. The CDR3 DNA reads TGTGCCAGCAGCTTAGTCGGGACAGGGGTGAAGATGAACACTGAAGCTTTCTTT.

The chain couples TRBV19 to TRBJ2-3; maybe TRBD2 (6 bases). Germline V gene data show CDR1 as LNHDA and CDR2 as SQIVND (reference sequence). The V and J ends lost 4 bases and 0 bases respectively, with 14 bases between them. The CDR3 extends over 16 amino acids. The CDR3 is CASSTILAISTDTQYF. CDR3 bases: TGTGCCAGTAGTACAATTCTAGCGATTAGCACAGATACGCAGTATTTT.

The J gene is TRBJ2-5, the V gene TRBV30, with 9 bases that match TRBD2. J lost 1 base, V lost 5 bases, and 11 bases had no gene match. The CDR3 has 16 residues. Germline V gives CDR1 GTSNPN, CDR2 SVGIG (reference sequence). CDR3 sequence: CAWSSLLAGPQETQYF. In DNA, the CDR3 is TGTGCCTGGTCTTCTTTGCTAGCGGGACCCCAAGAGACCCAGTACTTC.

The chain carries TRBV6-1 and TRBJ2-5, with 9 bases fitting TRBD1. Germline CDR1 MNHNS, CDR2 SASEGT. Losses at the gene ends were 6 bases for V and 7 bases for J; bases not matched to a gene: 3. CDR3 length equals 12 residues. The CDR3 DNA reads TGTGCCAGCAGCTTGACAGGGGGGACCCAGTACTTC. Its protein is CASSLTGGTQYF.

As regards this clone: One end of the junction fails to match germline, which may point to a read error. Other DNA sequences of this sample code for an identical CDR3. The chain employs TRBV28 and TRBJ1-2; TRBD1 is a possible D gene (6 bases). The CDR3 is made up of 13 amino acids. The germline V gene encodes CDR1 MDHEN and CDR2 SYDVKM. The CDR3 reads CASKSTWTAERSF. In DNA, the CDR3 is TGTGCCAGCAAGTCTACTTGGACAGCCGAAAGGTCCTTC.

In regard to this clone: The identical CDR3 is also encoded by other nucleotide sequences in the sample. The chain recombines TRBV6-5 with TRBJ1-5; no clear D gene. Germline lookup yields CDR1 MNHEY and CDR2 SVGAGI. Trimming shortened V by 5 bases and J by 2 bases, and 7 bases separated the two germline ends. The CDR3 has 13 amino acids. The CDR3 region has the DNA TGTGCCAGCAGTCCTAGGGGCAATCAGCCCCAGCATTTT. Amino acid sequence: CASSPRGNQPQHF.

A note on this clone: Different DNA sequences within this sample yield the same CDR3. The V call is TRBV5-6, the J call TRBJ2-3; D is unresolved. V was trimmed by 4 bases and J by 5 bases, leaving 5 bases between them. In germline, CDR1 is SGHDT, CDR2 YYEEEE. There are 11 residues in the CDR3. The chain's CDR3 is CASSVVDTQYF. The DNA of the CDR3 is TGTGCCAGCAGCGTTGTAGATACGCAGTATTTT.

The chain has TRBV7-9 and TRBJ1-2; D is uncertain. Trimming shortened V by 0 bases and J by 8 bases, and 13 bases separated the two germline ends. The CDR3 length is 14 residues. Germline V CDR1 and CDR2: SEHNR, FQNEAQ (reference sequence). The DNA of the CDR3 is TGTGCCAGCAGCTTAGCCTGGGAGTCCGGCGGCTACACCTTC. It yields the protein CASSLAWESGGYTF.

This clone was seen a single time. V is TRBV21-1 and J is TRBJ1-4; the table's D call of TRBD1 was not tested on the DNA. TRBV21-1 is listed as a pseudogene. This CDR3 spans 16 amino acids. CDR3 residues: CASSASDSSSNEKLFF. The CDR3 bases are TGTGCCAGCAGCGCCTCAGACAGTAGCTCTAATGAAAAACTGTTTTTT.